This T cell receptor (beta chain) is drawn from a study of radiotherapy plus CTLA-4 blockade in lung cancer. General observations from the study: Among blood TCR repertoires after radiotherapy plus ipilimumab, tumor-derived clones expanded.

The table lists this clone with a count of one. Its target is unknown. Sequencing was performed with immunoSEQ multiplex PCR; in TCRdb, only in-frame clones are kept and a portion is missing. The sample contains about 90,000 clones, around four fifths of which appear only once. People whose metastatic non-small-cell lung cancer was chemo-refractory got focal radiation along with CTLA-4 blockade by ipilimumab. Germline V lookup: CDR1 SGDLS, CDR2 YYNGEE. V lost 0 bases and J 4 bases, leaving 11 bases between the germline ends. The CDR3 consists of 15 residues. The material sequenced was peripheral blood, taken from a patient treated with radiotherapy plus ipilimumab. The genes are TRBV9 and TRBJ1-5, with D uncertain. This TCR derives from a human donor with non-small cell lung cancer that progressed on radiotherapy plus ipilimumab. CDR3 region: CASSVGGQANQPQHF. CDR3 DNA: TGTGCCAGCAGCGTAGGAGGGCAGGCTAATCAGCCCCAGCATTTT.